The 28 T cell receptor beta chains given below trace back to one sample, sequenced in a study of blood T cell repertoires in COVID-19. Assay: immunoSEQ multiplex PCR; the TCRdb copy retains only in-frame clones and omits some. Of hundreds of thousands of clones listed, roughly 88% were seen once; the top ten hold roughly 1.4%. The source material was peripheral blood. The origin of the receptors is a woman aged 25-40 years with active or convalescent COVID-19.

The chain uses TRBV5-8 and TRBJ1-5; D possibly corresponds to TRBD1 (6 bases). V was clipped by 1 base and J by 2 bases, with 19 bases between them. The CDR3 runs to 18 residues. Germline V gives CDR1 SGHTS, CDR2 YDEGEE. CDR3 protein: CASSLNFGGSGGNQPQHF. CDR3 bases: TGTGCCAGCAGCTTGAATTTCGGGGGGTCAGGGGGCAATCAGCCCCAGCATTTT.

The CDR3 sequence: CASSSGDNEQFF. The CDR3, as DNA: TGCGCCAGCAGCTCGGGGGACAATGAGCAGTTCTTC. The rearrangement uses TRBV5-1 and TRBJ2-1; a weak D match, TRBD2 (6 bases). This CDR3 has 12 amino acids. CDR1 and CDR2 (germline): SGHRS, YFSETQ. Between the trimmed V and J ends, which lost 3 bases and 5 bases, there was a span of 6 bases. Variable domain in full (rest from reference TRBV5-1 and TRBJ2-1): KAGVTQTPRYLIKTRGQQVTLSCSPISGHRSVSWYQQTPGQGLQFLFEYFSETQRNKGNFPGRFSGRQFSNSRSEMNVSTLELGDSALYLCASSSGDNEQFFGPGTRLTVL.

The V and J genes are TRBV14 and TRBJ1-2, with 8 positions matching TRBD1. In germline, CDR1 is SGHDN, CDR2 FVKESK. This CDR3 region has 13 residues. V trimming: 4 bases; J trimming: 7 bases; junction bases outside the gene matches: 5. CDR3 DNA: TGTGCCAGCAGCCGCAGGGGGCAGAGTGGCTACACCTTC. Translating it yields CASSRRGQSGYTF.

The rearrangement joins TRBV7-6 to TRBJ2-7; D is perhaps TRBD1 (6 bases). CDR1 and CDR2 (germline): SGHVS, FNYEAQ. Between the trimmed V and J ends, which lost 5 bases and 4 bases, there was a span of 18 bases. The CDR3 totals 15 residues. The CDR3 reads CASSPRGGQGYEQYF. CDR3 in DNA: TGTGCCAGCAGCCCGCGCGGTGGGCAGGGGTACGAGCAGTACTTC. Full variable domain (rest looked up from reference TRBV7-6 and TRBJ2-7): GAGVSQSPRYKVTKRGQDVALRCDPISGHVSLYWYRQALGQGPEFLTYFNYEAQQDKSGLPNDRFSAERPEGSISTLTIQRTEQRDSAMYRCASSPRGGQGYEQYFGPGTRLTVT.

This chain links TRBV10-1 with TRBJ1-2; possible D gene TRBD1, 5 bases. Germline-derived CDR1 and CDR2 are WNHNN and SYGVQD (reference sequence). Trimming removed 2 bases from V and 6 bases from J, with 10 bases in between. This CDR3 region has 13 residues. The CDR3 sequence: CASSEPGQDGYTF. DNA for the CDR3: TGCGCCAGCAGTGAGCCAGGGCAGGATGGCTACACCTTC.

This clone was detected once. The chain joins TRBV29-1 to TRBJ1-1; D uncertain. Looked up from germline, CDR1 is SQVTM and CDR2 is ANQGSEA. This CDR3 has 13 residues. V gave up 5 bases and J gave up 1 base, with 11 bases separating them. The CDR3 loop is CSVTRNTNTEAFF. CDR3 sequence (DNA): TGCAGCGTTACGAGGAATACGAACACTGAAGCTTTCTTT.

This clone was recorded once. The J gene is TRBJ1-2, the V gene TRBV1; TRBD1 is the table's D call and was not checked against the DNA. TRBV1 is noted as a pseudogene. CDR3 length: 15 amino acids. The CDR3 DNA sequence: TGCACCAGCAGCCAAGATACTGGGACAAACTATGGCTACACCTTC. Protein: CTSSQDTGTNYGYTF.

The chain carries TRBV5-1 and TRBJ2-3; possible D gene TRBD2, 6 bases. The CDR3 covers 16 residues. With 10 bases removed from V and 0 bases from J, the gap between germline ends came to 21 bases. Germline loops: CDR1 SGHRS, CDR2 YFSETQ. The CDR3: CASRAGGAPSTDTQYF. The CDR3 DNA is TGCGCCTCCCGGGCCGGCGGGGCCCCAAGCACAGATACGCAGTATTTT.

This chain joins TRBV3-1 (or the pseudogene TRBV3-2) and TRBJ1-6; 12 bases agree with TRBD1. After removal of 5 bases from V and 9 bases from J, the junction contained 8 bases not matched to a gene. Germline values: CDR1 LGHDT, CDR2 YNNKEL (reference sequence). This CDR3 has 16 amino acids. The CDR3 DNA sequence: TGTGCCAGCAGCTTTACCGGGACAGGGGGCTCTTCACCCCTCCACTTT. Its protein product is CASSFTGTGGSSPLHF.

The chain has TRBV7-7 and TRBJ2-1; D perhaps matches TRBD1 (6 bases). This CDR3 is built from 13 residues. V was trimmed by 5 bases and J by 10 bases, leaving 15 bases between them. The germline V gene has CDR1 SSHAT and CDR2 FNYEAQ (reference sequence). The CDR3 spells CASSPTIRGEQFF. CDR3 coding DNA: TGTGCCAGCAGCCCAACCATTAGGGGGGAGCAGTTCTTC.

CDR3 in DNA: TGCAGCGTGAGGGCAGGAGACTATGGCTACACCTTC. Its protein product is CSVRAGDYGYTF. The chain has TRBV29-1 and TRBJ1-2; no firm D call. Germline V gene data show CDR1 as SQVTM and CDR2 as ANQGSEA. The CDR3 loop spans 12 amino acids. The germline V and J ends were trimmed by 6 bases and 3 bases, with 11 bases remaining between them. Supplemented by reference TRBV29-1 and TRBJ1-2, the full variable domain reads SAVISQKPSRDICQRGTSLTIQCQVDSQVTMMFWYRQQPGQSLTLIATANQGSEATYESGFVIDKFPISRPNLTFSTLTVSNMSPEDSSIYLCSVRAGDYGYTFGSGTRLTVV.

The chain couples TRBV7-2 to TRBJ1-2; TRBD1 aligns across 10 bases. Germline CDR1 is SGHTA and CDR2 is FQGNSA. The ends lost 3 bases at V and 5 bases at J; junction bases unmatched: 6. The CDR3 runs to 15 residues. The CDR3: CASSLAGQGSYGYTF. CDR3 nucleotides: TGTGCCAGCAGCTTGGCGGGACAGGGGTCATATGGCTACACCTTC.

J is TRBJ2-7 and V is TRBV5-8; TRBD1 matches 7 bases. The CDR3 runs 11 residues. V shed 7 bases and J 3 bases; nucleotides not matched to a gene: 1. The germline V gene encodes CDR1 SGHTS and CDR2 YDEGEE. The CDR3 is CASRQGYEQYF. In nucleotides, the CDR3 is TGTGCCAGCCGACAGGGCTACGAGCAGTACTTC.

The chain employs TRBV6-5 and TRBJ1-2; TRBD1 aligns across 7 bases. The CDR3 spans 13 residues. The germline gives CDR1 MNHEY, CDR2 SVGAGI. V shed 6 bases, J shed 8 bases, and the junction held 9 bases outside the gene matches. This CDR3 reads CASRIGTAGGYTF. CDR3 sequence (DNA): TGTGCCAGCAGAATCGGGACAGCTGGGGGCTACACCTTC.

The rearrangement links TRBV11-2 to TRBJ2-6; unclear D gene. The CDR3 runs 17 residues. Germline-derived CDR1 and CDR2 are SGHAT and FQNNGV. The V and J ends lost 1 base and 1 base respectively, with 11 bases between them. For the CDR3, the DNA is TGTGCCAGCAGCTTAGGGTCTCTTACTTCTGGGGCCAACGTCCTGACTTTC. Translation: CASSLGSLTSGANVLTF.

The chain carries TRBV30 and TRBJ1-5; the D is unclear. The germline V gene has CDR1 GTSNPN and CDR2 SVGIG (reference sequence). The CDR3 contains 11 residues. V lost 7 bases and J lost 4, with 8 bases in between. CDR3 amino acids: CASGSNQPQHF. CDR3 DNA sequence: TGTGCCTCGGGTAGTAATCAGCCCCAGCATTTT.

This chain connects TRBV19 to TRBJ2-3; 7 bases agree with TRBD2. The V gene's germline CDR1 is LNHDA and CDR2 SQIVND (reference sequence). V was pared by 3 bases and J by 3 bases, with 9 bases of the junction left unmatched. The CDR3 is 16 amino acids. The CDR3 sequence is CASSMVGGSRTDTQYF. In DNA form, the CDR3 reads TGTGCCAGTAGTATGGTTGGCGGGAGTCGGACAGATACGCAGTATTTT.

This chain joins TRBV3-1 (or the pseudogene TRBV3-2) and TRBJ1-1; 7 nucleotides match TRBD1. CDR1 and CDR2 (germline): LGHDT, YNNKEL (reference sequence). The CDR3 loop spans 15 amino acids. V gave up 4 bases and J gave up 0 bases; unmatched junction bases: 5. Written as DNA, the CDR3 is TGTGCCAGCAGCCGAGCCGGGACAGTGAACACTGAAGCTTTCTTT. Translated: CASSRAGTVNTEAFF.

The chain recombines TRBV11-2 with TRBJ1-2; D is possibly TRBD1 (6 bases). V lost 1 base and J lost 5, with 17 bases in between. The V gene's germline CDR1 is SGHAT and CDR2 FQNNGV. The CDR3 covers 16 residues. CDR3 sequence reads: CASSLVPTGLLYGYTF. CDR3 bases: TGTGCCAGCAGCTTAGTTCCCACAGGGTTGTTGTATGGCTACACCTTC.

This clone was counted a few times. The chain has TRBV9 and TRBJ1-6; no clear D. CDR1 is SGDLS and CDR2 is YYNGEE in the germline V gene. The V and J ends lost 1 base and 0 bases respectively, with 8 bases between them. This CDR3 spans 16 amino acids. DNA of the CDR3: TGTGCCAGCAGCGTAAGGGAGAGCTCCTATAATTCACCCCTCCACTTT. Translation: CASSVRESSYNSPLHF.

The rearrangement uses TRBV27 and TRBJ2-7; 9 bases map to TRBD2. The V segment lost 4 bases and the J segment 0 bases; nucleotides outside the gene matches: 10. The CDR3 sequence is 17 residues long. Germline loops: CDR1 MNHEY, CDR2 SMNVEV (reference sequence). The CDR3 DNA reads TGTGCCAGCAGTTCCTACCCTAGCGGGGTTCCCTCCTACGAGCAGTACTTC. Translation: CASSSYPSGVPSYEQYF.

The V gene is TRBV19, the J gene TRBJ1-2; no definite D call. The CDR3 contains 13 residues. Germline V gene data show CDR1 as LNHDA and CDR2 as SQIVND (reference sequence). V dropped 3 bases and J dropped 0 bases, with 5 bases sitting between them. The CDR3 region has the DNA TGTGCCAGTAGTATCCCATCTAACTATGGCTACACCTTC. It is translated as CASSIPSNYGYTF.

The rearrangement uses TRBV5-1 and TRBJ2-3; 8 bases map to TRBD2. J lost 1 base, V lost 0 bases, and 1 base had no gene match. This CDR3 contains 15 residues. Per the germline V gene, CDR1 is SGHRS and CDR2 is YFSETQ. CDR3 residues: CASSLVSGGTDTQYF. The DNA for the CDR3 is TGCGCCAGCAGCTTGGTTAGCGGGGGCACAGATACGCAGTATTTT.

V gene TRBV29-1 combines with J gene TRBJ2-7; TRBD1 matches at 12 bases. The germline CDR1 and CDR2 sequences are SQVTM and ANQGSEA. The CDR3 covers 15 residues. With V trimmed by 6 bases and J by 7 bases, 13 bases remained unmatched. CDR3 sequence reads: CSVAYPGQGAGEQYF. CDR3 nucleotide sequence: TGCAGCGTCGCCTACCCGGGACAGGGGGCGGGTGAGCAGTACTTC.

This sequence joins TRBV18 and TRBJ1-5; D is uncertain. Germline loops: CDR1 KGHSH, CDR2 LQKENI. Deletions cut 3 bases from V and 2 bases from J, with 8 bases between. The CDR3 has 14 amino acids. CDR3 in amino acids: CASSPQQGNQPQHF. DNA of the CDR3: TGTGCCAGCTCACCGCAACAAGGCAATCAGCCCCAGCATTTT.

The chain carries TRBV18 and TRBJ2-1; D unresolved. This CDR3 is 11 amino acids long. V lost 5 bases and J 5 bases, leaving 4 bases between the germline ends. Germline V gene data show CDR1 as KGHSH and CDR2 as LQKENI. CDR3 sequence: CASSRDNEQFF. The CDR3 DNA reads as TGTGCCAGCTCAAGAGACAATGAGCAGTTCTTC. The variable domain in full, with the rest retrieved from reference TRBV18 and TRBJ2-1, is NAGVMQNPRHLVRRRGQEARLRCSPMKGHSHVYWYRQLPEEGLKFMVYLQKENIIDESGMPKERFSAEFPKEGPSILRIQQVVRGDSAAYFCASSRDNEQFFGPGTRLTVL.

The chain is built from TRBV6-1 and TRBJ1-5; tentative D call: TRBD1 (5 bases). The CDR3 is 15 amino acids. V was pared by 3 bases and J by 2 bases, with 11 bases between. CDR1 MNHNS and CDR2 SASEGT come from the germline V gene. The CDR3 protein is CASSDRVVGNQPQHF. In nucleotides, the CDR3 is TGTGCCAGCAGTGACAGGGTCGTTGGCAATCAGCCCCAGCATTTT.

This chain joins TRBV9 and TRBJ1-1; D is uncertain. The V gene's germline CDR1 is SGDLS and CDR2 YYNGEE. Trimming stripped 4 bases from V and 4 bases from J, with 17 bases between. The CDR3 sequence is 15 residues long. This chain's CDR3 is CASSPVAGGPTEAFF. In DNA form, the CDR3 reads TGTGCCAGCAGCCCGGTCGCGGGAGGACCCACTGAAGCTTTCTTT. The full variable domain, rest sourced from reference TRBV9 and TRBJ1-1, is DSGVTQTPKHLITATGQRVTLRCSPRSGDLSVYWYQQSLDQGLQFLIQYYNGEERAKGNILERFSAQQFPDLHSELNLSSLELGDSALYFCASSPVAGGPTEAFFGQGTRLTVV.